Sequencing of this T cell receptor (beta chain) was carried out in a study of T cells expressing NK-cell markers. Using the 5' RACE reads, TCRdb records one entry per CDR3 protein without DNA. The ten most abundant clones cover 37% of a sample with over 150,000 distinct CDR3 sequences. CDR1 and CDR2 (germline): SGHDN, FVKESK. CDR3 length equals 14 residues. J is TRBJ1-2 and V is TRBV14. Sample: blood T cells: a sorted CD56 or NKG2C T cell subset, CD4+ or CD8+ T cells, or bulk PBMC T cells (not recorded which). The origin of this receptor is a woman in her 50s in good health. The CDR3 here is CASSQGLINYGYTF.